This T cell receptor beta chain comes out of a study of tumor and adjacent non-tumor tissue in lung cancer. Study information: The cohort had around twelve adenocarcinoma, a couple of squamous cell and 1 small cell patients. About 4.17 million productive TCRbeta reads were obtained per sample on average. Study outcomes and limitations: Normal lung showed higher cumulative top 100 clone frequency than tumor.

In the case of this clonotype: Antigen: not known. The junction and the germline gene differ at one end; a read error may be behind it.

The germline V gene has CDR1 LGHNA and CDR2 YSLEER. The CDR3 has 17 amino acids. The template was RNA from unsorted bulk tissue. A modified ARM-PCR protocol with three rounds of nested PCR amplified TCRbeta. One entry per CDR3 protein, called by TCRdb with MiXCR from the multiplex PCR reads. The sample lists 200,000 to 250,000 distinct CDR3 sequences, approximately 74% occurring once. Sequenced sample: lung tumor tissue. The V gene is TRBV4-3, the J gene TRBJ2-7; D is perhaps TRBD1 or TRBD2 (5 bases each). The sequence was collected from a man in his 60s with non-small cell lung cancer. CDR3 region: CASSQGIRTGAAYEPYF. The CDR3 DNA reads TGCGCCAGCAGCCAAGGAATCAGGACCGGGGCCGCCTACGAGCCGTACTTC.